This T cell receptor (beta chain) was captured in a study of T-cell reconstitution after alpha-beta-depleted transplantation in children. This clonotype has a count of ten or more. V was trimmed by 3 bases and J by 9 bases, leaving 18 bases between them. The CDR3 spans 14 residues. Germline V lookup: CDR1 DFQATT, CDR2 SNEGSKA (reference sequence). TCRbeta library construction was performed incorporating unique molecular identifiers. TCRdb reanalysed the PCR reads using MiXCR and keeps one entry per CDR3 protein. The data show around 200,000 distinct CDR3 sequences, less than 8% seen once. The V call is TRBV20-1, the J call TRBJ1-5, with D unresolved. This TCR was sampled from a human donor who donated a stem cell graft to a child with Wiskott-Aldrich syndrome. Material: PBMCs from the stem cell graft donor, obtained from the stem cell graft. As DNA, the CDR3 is TGCAGTGCTAGGTCAATTGGGGAGTCGGCGCCCCAGCATTTT. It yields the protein CSARSIGESAPQHF.